What follows are 29 T cell receptor beta chains derived from one specimen sequenced in a study of cytomegalovirus exposure and HLA in healthy donors. The PCR had 60 Vbeta and 13 Jbeta primers. The table came from immunoSEQ multiplex PCR; TCRdb's copy has only in-frame clones and leaves some out. This table holds more than 95,000 clones, about 73% found once. The sample consisted of PBMCs. These receptors all stem from a woman in her 40s in good health and CMV-seronegative.

The chain employs TRBV27 and TRBJ2-3; D ambiguous. Deletions cut 5 bases from V and 3 bases from J, with 12 bases between. The CDR3 totals 14 residues. The germline V gene has CDR1 MNHEY and CDR2 SMNVEV (reference sequence). The CDR3 protein is CASSPPPGTDTQYF. In DNA, the CDR3 is TGTGCCAGCAGTCCCCCCCCCGGGACAGATACGCAGTATTTT.

The chain uses TRBV9 and TRBJ1-5, with TRBD1 as a possible D gene (5 bases). In germline, CDR1 is SGDLS, CDR2 YYNGEE. CDR3 length: 14 amino acids. V lost 0 bases and J lost 4, with 8 bases in between. The CDR3 region is CASSVGAGNQPQHF. CDR3 in DNA: TGTGCCAGCAGCGTAGGGGCAGGGAATCAGCCCCAGCATTTT.

This clone was counted a few times. The gene calls are TRBV5-4 and TRBJ2-1, with 10 bases that match TRBD2. Germline V lookup: CDR1 SGHNT, CDR2 YYREEE (reference sequence). The CDR3 has 15 amino acids. The trim removed 2 bases at V and 9 bases at J, leaving 8 bases unmatched. This chain's CDR3 is CASSFRLAGEAEQFF. CDR3 sequence (DNA): TGTGCCAGCAGCTTTAGGCTAGCGGGAGAGGCTGAGCAGTTCTTC.

The rearrangement joins TRBV5-1 to TRBJ2-2, with D uncertain. The CDR3 spans 13 residues. Germline CDR1 SGHRS, CDR2 YFSETQ. V was cut by 0 bases and J by 8 bases, with 8 bases left in between. Here the CDR3 reads CASSLDSIGELFF. CDR3 bases: TGCGCCAGCAGCTTGGACAGTATTGGGGAGCTGTTTTTT.

This chain links TRBV2 with TRBJ2-1; D is possibly TRBD2 (6 bases). V lost 2 bases, J lost 8 bases, and 13 bases lay in between. The CDR3 is 14 residues long. Germline CDR1 reads SNHLY; CDR2 reads FYNNEI. The CDR3 loop reads CASSERTSSHEQFF. As DNA, the CDR3 is TGTGCCAGCAGTGAAAGAACTAGCAGCCATGAGCAGTTCTTC.

This chain uses TRBV28 with TRBJ2-7; D is possibly TRBD2 (6 bases). The CDR3 covers 13 residues. The V gene's germline CDR1 is MDHEN and CDR2 SYDVKM. Deletions cut 2 bases from V and 9 bases from J, with 14 bases between. CDR3 region: CASSLGYSGWQYF. The CDR3 coding sequence is TGTGCCAGCAGTTTAGGTTACAGCGGGTGGCAGTACTTC.

CDR3 nucleotides: TGTGCCAGCAGCTCGCTAGGGAGGGCTGGAAACACCATATATTTT. Its protein is CASSSLGRAGNTIYF. The rearrangement joins TRBV5-6 to TRBJ1-3, with D unclear. V was shortened by 3 bases and J by 2 bases, with 12 bases between the two germline ends. From germline, CDR1 is SGHDT and CDR2 YYEEEE. There are 15 residues in the CDR3.

The chain employs TRBV4-1 and TRBJ1-1; D is perhaps TRBD1 (5 bases). The V end lost 0 bases, the J end lost 1 base, and 15 bases lay between the germline ends. The CDR3 is 17 amino acids. Germline V gives CDR1 MGHRA, CDR2 YSYEKL. This chain's CDR3 is CASSQDGGVFGNTEAFF. Here the CDR3 DNA reads TGCGCCAGCAGCCAAGATGGGGGGGTATTTGGGAACACTGAAGCTTTCTTT.

The V call is TRBV16, the J call TRBJ2-3, with no clear D. The CDR3 is made up of 13 amino acids. Trimming removed 4 bases from V and 0 bases from J, with 5 bases in between. In germline, CDR1 is KGHSY, CDR2 FQNENV. CDR3 sequence (DNA): TGTGCCAGCAGCCTAGCTAGCACAGATACGCAGTATTTT. Translating gives CASSLASTDTQYF.

This chain links TRBV4-1 with TRBJ2-1; 15 bases fit TRBD2. Germline V gives CDR1 MGHRA, CDR2 YSYEKL. The junction had 10 bases not matched to a gene; V was cut back by 4 bases and J by 0 bases. The CDR3 runs 20 residues. The CDR3 DNA follows: TGCGCCAGCAGCCGGAAGGGACTAGCGGGAGGTGCTAGCTCCTACAATGAGCAGTTCTTC. It encodes CASSRKGLAGGASSYNEQFF.

Concerning this clone: This sample includes further DNA sequences coding for the same CDR3. The rearrangement joins TRBV5-1 to TRBJ2-1; the D gene is possibly TRBD2 (6 bases). V was pared by 4 bases and J by 0 bases, with 8 bases between. Germline loops: CDR1 SGHRS, CDR2 YFSETQ. The CDR3 loop spans 14 amino acids. In nucleotides, the CDR3 is TGCGCCAGCAGCCCGGGGGACTCCTACAATGAGCAGTTCTTC. Its protein product is CASSPGDSYNEQFF.

The chain carries TRBV6-1 and TRBJ2-5; TRBD1 agrees at 10 bases. J was trimmed by 11 bases and V by 6 bases; bases with no gene match: 9. This CDR3 contains 13 residues. The V gene's germline CDR1 is MNHNS and CDR2 SASEGT. The CDR3 coding sequence is TGTGCCAGCAGCAGACAGGGGGCTGGGGAGCAGTACTTC. Translation gives CASSRQGAGEQYF.

CDR3 sequence: CASSEILGGYEQYF. In DNA form, the CDR3 reads TGTGCCAGCTCGGAGATATTGGGTGGGTACGAGCAGTACTTC. V gene TRBV18 combines with J gene TRBJ2-7; D unresolved. Trimming took 6 bases from V and 4 from J, leaving 16 bases between them. This CDR3 spans 14 amino acids. Germline CDR1 reads KGHSH; CDR2 reads LQKENI.

The CDR3 sequence: CASTLRAEGSPLHF. DNA for the CDR3: TGTGCCAGTACTCTAAGGGCAGAGGGTTCACCCCTCCACTTT. The chain links TRBV19 to TRBJ1-6; D is unresolved. CDR3 size: 14 residues. Trimming stripped 7 bases from V and 9 bases from J, with 16 bases between. Germline V gene data show CDR1 as LNHDA and CDR2 as SQIVND (reference sequence).

This clone has only a few counts. The V gene is TRBV5-1, the J gene TRBJ1-4, with TRBD1 identical over 10 bases. The V segment lost 4 bases and the J segment 5 bases; nucleotides outside the gene matches: 8. The germline V gene encodes CDR1 SGHRS and CDR2 YFSETQ. There are 16 residues in the CDR3. CDR3 residues: CASSTKTGGENEKLFF. The CDR3 DNA reads as TGCGCCAGCAGCACAAAGACAGGGGGCGAGAATGAAAAACTGTTTTTT.

In its sample, this clone was seen a few times. Written as DNA, the CDR3 is TGTGCCATCAGTGAGAGGGGACAGGGGGGGGGTGAGCAGTTCTTC. This encodes CAISERGQGGGEQFF. The rearrangement joins TRBV10-3 to TRBJ2-1; 11 nucleotides align to TRBD1. CDR3 length: 15 amino acids. The germline V gene encodes CDR1 ENHRY and CDR2 SYGVKD. With V trimmed by 2 bases and J by 9 bases, 6 bases remained unmatched.

The chain links TRBV4-2 to TRBJ2-7, with TRBD2 matching over 11 bases. Germline V gene lookup returns CDR1 LGHNA and CDR2 YNFKEQ. J lost 6 bases, V lost 5 bases, and 9 bases had no gene match. There are 15 residues in the CDR3. The CDR3 bases are TGTGCCAGCAGCAAAGCCACTAGCGGGAGTAGCGAGCAGTACTTC. Translated: CASSKATSGSSEQYF.

The gene calls are TRBV11-3 and TRBJ2-6; 14 positions match TRBD2. V shed 1 base, J shed 2 bases, and the junction held 4 bases outside the gene matches. Germline V CDR1 and CDR2: SGHNT, YENEEA. This CDR3 has 19 residues. The CDR3: CASSLAGTSGSAGANVLTF. CDR3 in DNA: TGTGCCAGCAGCTTAGCGGGGACTAGCGGGAGTGCTGGGGCCAACGTCCTGACTTTC.

J is TRBJ2-5 and V is TRBV7-2; possible D gene TRBD2, 6 bases. The J call may be in error: the DNA end matches TRBJ2-7 better. Germline V gene lookup returns CDR1 SGHTA and CDR2 FQGNSA. CDR3 size: 15 residues. The CDR3 loop reads CASSSLARPINEQYF. The CDR3 region has the DNA TGTGCCAGCAGCTCCCTAGCGAGACCTATCAACGAGCAGTACTTC.

This chain connects TRBV21-1 to TRBJ2-1; the table's D call, TRBD1, was not checked against the DNA. TRBV21-1 has pseudogene status. The CDR3 extends over 16 amino acids. The CDR3 DNA is TGTGCCAGCAGCAGAGCCGACAGGTCCTCCTACAATGAGCAGTTCTTC. Translated: CASSRADRSSYNEQFF.

The V call is TRBV18, the J call TRBJ2-5; tentatively, D is TRBD1 (6 bases). The CDR3 is 14 amino acids. V was trimmed by 6 bases and J by 7 bases, leaving 18 bases between them. Germline CDR1 reads KGHSH; CDR2 reads LQKENI. This CDR3 reads CASSPGQRHGTQYF. Written as DNA, the CDR3 is TGTGCCAGCTCGCCCGGACAGCGCCACGGGACCCAGTACTTC.

The V and J genes are TRBV27 and TRBJ2-2, with a tentative D call TRBD1 (5 bases). V was shortened by 6 bases and J by 3 bases, with 11 bases between the two germline ends. The CDR3 runs to 14 residues. CDR1 MNHEY and CDR2 SMNVEV come from the germline V gene (reference sequence). CDR3 DNA sequence: TGTGCCAGCAGCTTGACAGCTTACACCGGGGAGCTGTTTTTT. Translating gives CASSLTAYTGELFF.

This chain connects TRBV6-1 to TRBJ2-3; 9 bases agree with TRBD1. Germline V gene lookup returns CDR1 MNHNS and CDR2 SASEGT. The CDR3 has 15 residues. The J segment lost 6 bases and the V segment lost 5 bases, leaving 9 bases of the junction unmatched. The CDR3: CASSHPTGGSDTQYF. The CDR3 region has the DNA TGTGCCAGCAGTCACCCGACAGGGGGATCGGATACGCAGTATTTT.

The rearrangement uses TRBV9 and TRBJ1-2; 10 positions match TRBD1. This CDR3 region has 13 residues. The germline CDR1 and CDR2 sequences are SGDLS and YYNGEE. With 4 bases clipped from V and 6 bases from J, the junction kept 3 bases outside the gene matches. The CDR3 loop reads CASSLTGGNGYTF. The DNA of the CDR3 is TGTGCCAGCAGCTTGACAGGGGGCAATGGCTACACCTTC.

The CDR3 reads CASSSPAGGIYEQYF. Written as DNA, the CDR3 is TGTGCCAGCAGTTCCCCCGCAGGGGGTATTTACGAGCAGTACTTC. This chain links TRBV28 with TRBJ2-7; 7 nucleotides agree with TRBD1. Trimming removed 4 bases from V and 4 bases from J; junction bases left unmatched: 10. Germline V lookup: CDR1 MDHEN, CDR2 SYDVKM. The CDR3 is made up of 15 amino acids. Complete variable domain (other parts from reference TRBV28 and TRBJ2-7): DVKVTQSSRYLVKRTGEKVFLECVQDMDHENMFWYRQDPGLGLRLIYFSYDVKMKEKGDIPEGYSVSREKKERFSLILESASTNQTSMYLCASSSPAGGIYEQYFGPGTRLTVT.

V usage is TRBV9 and J usage is TRBJ2-7; no firm D call. V lost 1 base, J lost 5 bases, and 13 bases lay in between. Germline lookup yields CDR1 SGDLS and CDR2 YYNGEE. The CDR3 totals 14 residues. The CDR3 DNA reads as TGTGCCAGCAGCGTATCCCTAGGATTGGACGAGCAGTACTTC. As protein: CASSVSLGLDEQYF. Together with reference TRBV9 and TRBJ2-7, the CDR3 gives the full variable domain: DSGVTQTPKHLITATGQRVTLRCSPRSGDLSVYWYQQSLDQGLQFLIQYYNGEERAKGNILERFSAQQFPDLHSELNLSSLELGDSALYFCASSVSLGLDEQYFGPGTRLTVT.

This chain uses TRBV2 with TRBJ2-7, with 11 nucleotides matching TRBD2. Germline CDR1 is SNHLY and CDR2 is FYNNEI. The trim removed 8 bases at V and 2 bases at J, leaving 8 bases unmatched. This CDR3 has 15 amino acids. This chain's CDR3 is CASRRLAGQTYEQYF. Here the CDR3 DNA reads TGTGCCAGCCGACGACTAGCGGGACAGACCTACGAGCAGTACTTC.

V usage is TRBV5-1 and J usage is TRBJ1-2, with 8 bases lining up with TRBD1. With 4 bases clipped from V and 3 bases from J, the junction kept 5 bases outside the gene matches. CDR1 is SGHRS, CDR2 YFSETQ, per germline. The CDR3 has 14 amino acids. The CDR3 bases are TGCGCCAGCAGCCCGGGACAGGTCGACTATGGCTACACCTTC. It encodes CASSPGQVDYGYTF.

This CDR3 is CASNLQLQETQYF. CDR3 DNA sequence: TGTGCCAGCAATCTACAGCTCCAAGAGACCCAGTACTTC. The V gene is TRBV2, the J gene TRBJ2-5; D gene ambiguous. Germline assignment: CDR1 SNHLY and CDR2 FYNNEI. V lost 7 bases, J lost 1 base, and 10 bases lay in between. This CDR3 is built from 13 residues.